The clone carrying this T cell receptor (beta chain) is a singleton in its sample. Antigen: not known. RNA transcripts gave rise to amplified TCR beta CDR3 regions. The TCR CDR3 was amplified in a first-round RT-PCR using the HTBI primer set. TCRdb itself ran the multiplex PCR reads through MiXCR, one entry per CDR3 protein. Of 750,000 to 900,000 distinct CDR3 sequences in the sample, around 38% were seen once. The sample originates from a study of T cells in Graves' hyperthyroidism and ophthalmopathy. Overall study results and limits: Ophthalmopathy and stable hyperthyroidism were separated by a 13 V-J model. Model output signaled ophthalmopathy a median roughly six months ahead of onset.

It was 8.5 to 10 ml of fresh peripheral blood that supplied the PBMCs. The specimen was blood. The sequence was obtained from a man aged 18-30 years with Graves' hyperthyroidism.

CDR3 coding DNA: TGTGCCAGCAGTTCGGACGGAATAACTCAGCCCCAGCATTTT. Translated, it gives CASSSDGITQPQHF. The chain couples TRBV12-3 or TRBV12-4 to TRBJ1-5; the D is unclear. Trimming left V 4 bases short and J 6 bases short, with 13 bases between. This CDR3 comprises 14 residues.